This TCR beta chain appears in the sequencing data of a study of T cell responses to AZD1222 COVID-19 vaccine. Germline V gene data show CDR1 as SQVTM and CDR2 as ANQGSEA. The CDR3 is 12 residues long. The method was immunoSEQ multiplex PCR; TCRdb's version includes in-frame clones alone and lacks a portion of them. Of about 140,000 clones listed, around 90% are singletons. The sequencing used peripheral blood, collected on day 0 of AZD1222 vaccination. This receptor was taken from an adult in good health. The chain joins TRBV29-1 to TRBJ2-1; 8 positions agree with TRBD1. CDR3 in amino acids: CSLGQGADEQFF. The DNA of the CDR3 is TGCAGTCTGGGCCAGGGGGCTGATGAGCAGTTCTTC.